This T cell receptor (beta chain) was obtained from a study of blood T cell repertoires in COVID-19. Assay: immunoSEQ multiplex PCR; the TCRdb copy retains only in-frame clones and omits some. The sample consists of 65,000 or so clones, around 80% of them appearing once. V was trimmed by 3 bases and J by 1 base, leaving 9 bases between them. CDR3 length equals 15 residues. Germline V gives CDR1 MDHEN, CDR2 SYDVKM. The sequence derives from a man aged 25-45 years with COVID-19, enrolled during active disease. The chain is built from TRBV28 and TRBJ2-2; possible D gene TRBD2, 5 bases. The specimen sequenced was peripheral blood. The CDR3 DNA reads TGTGCCAGCAGTTTGCTAGCAGGGAACACCGGGGAGCTGTTTTTT. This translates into CASSLLAGNTGELFF. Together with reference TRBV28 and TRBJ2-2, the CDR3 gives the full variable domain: DVKVTQSSRYLVKRTGEKVFLECVQDMDHENMFWYRQDPGLGLRLIYFSYDVKMKEKGDIPEGYSVSREKKERFSLILESASTNQTSMYLCASSLLAGNTGELFFGEGSRLTVL.